One sample yielded the 10 T cell receptor beta chains listed below, sequenced in a study of blood T cell repertoires in COVID-19. Libraries were prepared by immunoSEQ multiplex PCR; TCRdb keeps only in-frame clonotypes and omits some of them. Here the sample spans about 140,000 clones, about 90% being singletons. The sequenced sample consisted of peripheral blood. These receptors were taken from a woman aged 60-70 years with acute or convalescent COVID-19.

This sequence joins TRBV28 and TRBJ1-5, with TRBD1 identical over 9 bases. The germline V gene encodes CDR1 MDHEN and CDR2 SYDVKM. Trimming removed 6 bases from V and 3 bases from J; junction bases left unmatched: 12. The CDR3 is 17 residues long. The chain's CDR3 is CASRGRGTGTFNQPQHF. The DNA for the CDR3 is TGTGCCAGCAGGGGTAGGGGGACAGGGACCTTCAATCAGCCCCAGCATTTT.

This clone was observed a single time. The J gene is TRBJ1-2, the V gene TRBV29-1, with TRBD1 identical over 7 bases. Per the germline V gene, CDR1 is SQVTM and CDR2 is ANQGSEA. Trimming removed 7 bases from V and 3 bases from J; junction bases left unmatched: 8. The CDR3 is 13 amino acids. For the CDR3, the DNA is TGCAGCGCCCCCTCCACAGGGGACTATGGCTACACCTTC. It is translated as CSAPSTGDYGYTF.

This clone was recorded once. This chain connects TRBV19 to TRBJ2-5; 11 bases fit TRBD2. There are 16 residues in the CDR3. V lost 6 bases and J lost 0; bases outside the gene matches: 6. The germline gives CDR1 LNHDA, CDR2 SQIVND (reference sequence). The CDR3 is CASRARTSGHQETQYF. The DNA for the CDR3 is TGTGCCAGTAGGGCCCGGACTAGCGGGCACCAAGAGACCCAGTACTTC. The entire variable domain, with the rest obtained from reference TRBV19 and TRBJ2-5, is as follows: DGGITQSPKYLFRKEGQNVTLSCEQNLNHDAMYWYRQDPGQGLRLIYYSQIVNDFQKGDIAEGYSVSREKKESFPLTVTSAQKNPTAFYLCASRARTSGHQETQYFGPGTRLLVL.

This clone showed up just a few times. The chain uses TRBV5-1 and TRBJ2-7; no clear D. V was shortened by 4 bases and J by 12 bases, with 20 bases between the two germline ends. The CDR3 runs to 13 residues. Germline CDR1 is SGHRS and CDR2 is YFSETQ. The CDR3 protein is CASSRREVRIWYF. Written as DNA, the CDR3 is TGCGCCAGCAGCAGAAGAGAAGTCAGGATTTGGTACTTC.

The V call is TRBV6-5, the J call TRBJ1-3, with 8 bases matching TRBD1. The CDR3 is 13 amino acids. CDR1 is MNHEY and CDR2 is SVGAGI in the germline V gene. Trimming at V came to 6 bases and at J to 4 bases, leaving 2 bases not matched to a gene. In DNA form, the CDR3 reads TGTGCCAGCAGAAGACAGGGGGGAAACACCATATATTTT. This codes for CASRRQGGNTIYF.

This rearrangement joins TRBV11-1 to TRBJ2-3, with no clear D. This CDR3 region has 16 residues. V was clipped by 1 base and J by 4 bases, with 15 bases between them. Germline V gene data show CDR1 as SGHAT and CDR2 as FQDESV (reference sequence). The CDR3 nucleotides read TGTGCCAGCAGCTTAGTGGGCAGGTGGGCCCCAGATACGCAGTATTTT. This translates into CASSLVGRWAPDTQYF.

The rearrangement links TRBV5-4 to TRBJ1-3; tentatively, D is TRBD1 (6 bases). V lost 5 bases, J lost 1 base, and 13 bases lay in between. CDR1 and CDR2 from the germline V gene are SGHNT and YYREEE (reference sequence). CDR3 size: 15 residues. The CDR3 DNA is TGTGCCAGCAGTTTCCCAGGGGTATCTGGAAACACCATATATTTT. This sequence encodes CASSFPGVSGNTIYF.

The chain links TRBV6-5 to TRBJ2-1; D uncertain. Trimming shortened V by 8 bases and J by 6 bases, and 17 bases separated the two germline ends. The CDR3 length is 14 residues. Per germline, CDR1 MNHEY and CDR2 SVGAGI. The CDR3 reads CASSRVEASNEQFF. In DNA, the CDR3 is TGTGCCAGCTCTCGGGTTGAGGCCTCCAATGAGCAGTTCTTC.

As DNA, the CDR3 is TGTGCCATCAGTGAGCTGGGGGCGGGAGAGACCCAGTACTTC. It yields the protein CAISELGAGETQYF. The chain has TRBV10-3 and TRBJ2-5, with D possibly matching TRBD1 (6 bases). This CDR3 has 14 residues. Germline CDR1 reads ENHRY; CDR2 reads SYGVKD. Trimming stripped 2 bases from V and 4 bases from J, with 11 bases between.

This rearrangement joins TRBV9 to TRBJ1-6; D gene uncertain. The CDR3 contains 15 residues. The V and J ends lost 6 bases and 0 bases respectively, with 10 bases between them. CDR1 and CDR2 (germline): SGDLS, YYNGEE. CDR3 coding DNA: TGTGCCAGCACCCTAGGGAGCTCCTATAATTCACCCCTCCACTTT. It codes for CASTLGSSYNSPLHF. Supplemented by reference TRBV9 and TRBJ1-6, the full variable domain reads DSGVTQTPKHLITATGQRVTLRCSPRSGDLSVYWYQQSLDQGLQFLIQYYNGEERAKGNILERFSAQQFPDLHSELNLSSLELGDSALYFCASTLGSSYNSPLHFGNGTRLTVT.